The 21 T cell receptor beta chains below come from one sample, sequenced in a study of technical replicates of blood from a handful of donors. TCRdb keeps only in-frame clones here, not all; method: immunoSEQ multiplex PCR. This table holds around 54,000 clones, more than 95% found once. Sample: T cells isolated from PBMCs. These receptors all come from a human donor in good health.

This chain joins TRBV30 and TRBJ1-2, with D unclear. CDR3 length: 10 amino acids. The germline V gene encodes CDR1 GTSNPN and CDR2 SVGIG (reference sequence). V gave up 2 bases and J gave up 5 bases, with 3 bases separating them. The CDR3 DNA follows: TGTGCCTGGAGTCAGTATGGCTACACCTTC. This codes for CAWSQYGYTF.

The chain is built from TRBV6-6 and TRBJ2-7; D call uncertain. The germline V gene has CDR1 MNHNY and CDR2 SVGAGI (reference sequence). The V end was cut by 0 bases, the J end by 5 bases, with 8 bases between. This CDR3 is built from 13 residues. The DNA for the CDR3 is TGTGCCAGCAGTTACTCGAGGAGTCACGAGCAGTACTTC. Amino acid sequence: CASSYSRSHEQYF.

The chain links TRBV25-1 to TRBJ2-5, with 8 bases aligning to TRBD1. The CDR3 loop spans 12 amino acids. The trim removed 9 bases at V and 4 bases at J, leaving 4 bases unmatched. The germline V gene encodes CDR1 MGHDK and CDR2 SYGVNS. Here the CDR3 DNA reads TGTGCCAGTTCCGGACAGGGAGAGACCCAGTACTTC. It codes for CASSGQGETQYF.

The rearrangement links TRBV6-5 to TRBJ2-3; perhaps TRBD1 as D (6 bases). CDR3 length: 12 residues. Germline lookup yields CDR1 MNHEY and CDR2 SVGAGI. V gave up 9 bases and J gave up 2 bases, with 9 bases separating them. The CDR3 region has the DNA TGTGCCAGTGGGACACACACAGATACGCAGTATTTT. This sequence encodes CASGTHTDTQYF.

The genes are TRBV29-1 and TRBJ1-4, with D tentatively TRBD1 (6 bases). The CDR3 has 14 amino acids. Per the germline V gene, CDR1 is SQVTM and CDR2 is ANQGSEA. The V end was cut by 5 bases, the J end by 5 bases, with 15 bases between. CDR3 sequence reads: CSVLLDRRNEKLFF. CDR3 DNA: TGCAGCGTTCTACTAGACAGGAGGAATGAAAAACTGTTTTTT.

This clone appeared a single time. This chain joins TRBV10-3 and TRBJ2-7; 10 nucleotides agree with TRBD1. The germline V gene encodes CDR1 ENHRY and CDR2 SYGVKD. V lost 7 bases and J lost 3; bases outside the gene matches: 9. CDR3 length: 15 amino acids. The CDR3 reads CAIKGPGQGIYEQYF. CDR3 nucleotides: TGTGCCATCAAGGGACCGGGACAGGGGATCTACGAGCAGTACTTC.

The chain uses TRBV9 and TRBJ1-3, with D perhaps matching TRBD1 (5 bases). Germline V gives CDR1 SGDLS, CDR2 YYNGEE. The CDR3 covers 17 residues. V was cut by 5 bases and J by 0 bases, with 18 bases left in between. The DNA for the CDR3 is TGTGCCAGCAGTAGAAATACTGGGACTCCCTCTGGAAACACCATATATTTT. Its translation is CASSRNTGTPSGNTIYF.

This clone appeared a single time. The chain carries TRBV6-1 and TRBJ2-1, with D possibly TRBD2 on 5 matching bases. The CDR3 consists of 15 residues. Trimming left V 5 bases short and J 0 bases short, with 11 bases between. Germline-derived CDR1 and CDR2 are MNHNS and SASEGT. CDR3 in DNA: TGTGCCAGCAGTATACTAGGACCCTCCTACAATGAGCAGTTCTTC. It is translated as CASSILGPSYNEQFF.

This chain uses TRBV2 with TRBJ2-3; perhaps TRBD2 as D (5 bases). CDR1 is SNHLY and CDR2 is FYNNEI in the germline V gene. Trimming removed 3 bases at V and 6 bases at J, with 7 bases between. CDR3 size: 12 residues. CDR3 DNA sequence: TGTGCCAGCAGTGATAGGAGGGATACGCAGTATTTT. This encodes CASSDRRDTQYF.

The rearrangement joins TRBV5-1 to TRBJ2-5; D unresolved. CDR3 length equals 13 residues. V gave up 0 bases and J gave up 4 bases, with 7 bases separating them. CDR1 and CDR2 (germline): SGHRS, YFSETQ. CDR3 DNA sequence: TGCGCCAGCAGCTTGGGACTTGGAGAGACCCAGTACTTC. Translating gives CASSLGLGETQYF. Based on the CDR3 plus reference TRBV5-1 and TRBJ2-5, the full variable domain is KAGVTQTPRYLIKTRGQQVTLSCSPISGHRSVSWYQQTPGQGLQFLFEYFSETQRNKGNFPGRFSGRQFSNSRSEMNVSTLELGDSALYLCASSLGLGETQYFGPGTRLLVL.

This chain links TRBV6-4 with TRBJ2-5; TRBD2 aligns across 14 bases. Germline V gene sequence: CDR1 MRHNA, CDR2 SNTAGT. This CDR3 is built from 20 residues. The V segment lost 6 bases and the J segment 0 bases; nucleotides outside the gene matches: 15. The CDR3 nucleotides read TGTGCCAGCAGGCGGGGACAGATGGGACTAGCGGGAGAGGACCAAGAGACCCAGTACTTC. Encoded protein: CASRRGQMGLAGEDQETQYF.

The chain links TRBV18 to TRBJ1-5; 7 nucleotides align to TRBD1. J gave up 6 bases and V 2 bases, and 7 bases lay outside the gene matches. The germline CDR1 and CDR2 sequences are KGHSH and LQKENI. The CDR3 contains 15 residues. For the CDR3, the DNA is TGTGCCAGCTCACCAGTGTCGACAGGGAGTCAGCCCCAGCATTTT. It is translated as CASSPVSTGSQPQHF.

The rearrangement links TRBV7-2 to TRBJ1-3; no clear D. The CDR3 spans 14 residues. Germline values: CDR1 SGHTA, CDR2 FQGNSA. Deletions cut 1 base from V and 5 bases from J, with 9 bases between. In DNA, the CDR3 is TGTGCCAGCAGCTTAGGTCAGGCGAGAAACACCATATATTTT. It encodes CASSLGQARNTIYF.

A word on this clone: This is likely a read error, given that the CDR3 carries no conserved phenylalanine or tryptophan at its end. The limits of the CDR3 on the DNA are not certain, so only TCRdb's listed CDR3 is given. The V call is TRBV5-1, the J call TRBJ1-1; the table gives TRBD1 as D, unverified against the DNA. The CDR3 is 8 residues long, counting both termini. Germline V gene sequence: CDR1 SGHRS, CDR2 YFSETQ. The CDR3 loop reads CASIEGQG.

The chain uses TRBV18 and TRBJ1-1; no clear D. The V end was cut by 4 bases, the J end by 2 bases, with 8 bases between. The CDR3 spans 13 residues. Germline V gene sequence: CDR1 KGHSH, CDR2 LQKENI. CDR3 region: CASSRSDNTEAFF. The CDR3 DNA reads TGTGCCAGCTCACGATCAGATAACACTGAAGCTTTCTTT.

The rearrangement links TRBV10-2 to TRBJ2-3, with a possible D match to TRBD2 (6 bases). CDR3 length: 15 amino acids. Trimming took off 5 bases at V and 3 bases at J, with 15 bases between the two ends. Germline-derived CDR1 and CDR2 are WSHSY and SAAADI. CDR3 amino acids: CASSTETSGTDTQYF. CDR3 DNA sequence: TGCGCCAGCAGTACCGAGACTAGTGGGACAGATACGCAGTATTTT.

This clone was counted a few times. The gene calls are TRBV29-1 and TRBJ1-1; maybe TRBD1 (5 bases). Germline V gives CDR1 SQVTM, CDR2 ANQGSEA. The CDR3 spans 13 residues. The V gene lost 4 bases and the J gene lost 1 base, with 10 bases spanning the gap. CDR3 sequence (DNA): TGCAGCGTTGTTCGGGGGGGGAACACTGAAGCTTTCTTT. It translates to CSVVRGGNTEAFF.

The V and J genes are TRBV11-2 and TRBJ2-5, with D perhaps TRBD1 (6 bases). Trimming left V 4 bases short and J 4 bases short, with 10 bases between. The CDR3 is 13 amino acids. Germline lookup yields CDR1 SGHAT and CDR2 FQNNGV. CDR3 bases: TGTGCCAGCAGCTCCAACAGGGTAGAGACCCAGTACTTC. Translating gives CASSSNRVETQYF.

The chain uses TRBV10-3 and TRBJ2-7, with 7 bases lining up with TRBD2. The CDR3 is 12 residues long. Germline trimming cut 0 bases from V and 10 bases from J; bases unmatched to any gene: 3. The germline gives CDR1 ENHRY, CDR2 SYGVKD. CDR3 nucleotides: TGTGCCATCAGTGAGTCGGGGGAGGGACAGTACTTC. This gives the protein CAISESGEGQYF.

The rearrangement uses TRBV4-1 and TRBJ2-6; no firm D call. V shed 0 bases and J shed 0 bases, with 12 bases lying between them. In germline, CDR1 is MGHRA, CDR2 YSYEKL. This CDR3 spans 18 amino acids. CDR3: CASSQEQSSFSGANVLTF. As DNA, the CDR3 is TGCGCCAGCAGCCAAGAACAGTCCTCCTTCTCTGGGGCCAACGTCCTGACTTTC.

The chain links TRBV10-3 to TRBJ1-1; D is possibly TRBD1 (5 bases). Germline V gives CDR1 ENHRY, CDR2 SYGVKD. CDR3 length: 13 residues. V dropped 8 bases and J dropped 4 bases, with 14 bases sitting between them. The CDR3 protein is CAILGREGTEAFF. As DNA, the CDR3 is TGTGCCATCCTAGGCAGGGAAGGCACTGAAGCTTTCTTT.